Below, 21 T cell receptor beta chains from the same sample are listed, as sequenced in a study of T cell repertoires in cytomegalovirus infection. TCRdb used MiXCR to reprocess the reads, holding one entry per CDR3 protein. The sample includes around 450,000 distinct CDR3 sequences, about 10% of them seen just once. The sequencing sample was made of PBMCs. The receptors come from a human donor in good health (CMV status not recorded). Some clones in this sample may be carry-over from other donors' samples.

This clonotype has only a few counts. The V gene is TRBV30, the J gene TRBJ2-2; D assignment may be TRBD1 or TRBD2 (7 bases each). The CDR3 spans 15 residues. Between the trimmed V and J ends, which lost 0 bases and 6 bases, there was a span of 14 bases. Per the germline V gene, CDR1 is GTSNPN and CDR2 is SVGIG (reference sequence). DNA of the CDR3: TGTGCCTGGAGTGTATGGCAGGGGGGGGCCGGGGAGCTGTTTTTT. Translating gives CAWSVWQGGAGELFF.

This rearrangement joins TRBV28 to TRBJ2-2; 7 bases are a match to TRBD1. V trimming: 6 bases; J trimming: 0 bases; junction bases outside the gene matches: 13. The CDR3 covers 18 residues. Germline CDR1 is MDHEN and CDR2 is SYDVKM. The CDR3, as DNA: TGTGCCAGCAGCTGGACAGGACTTCTAGACGCGAACACCGGGGAGCTGTTTTTT. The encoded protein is CASSWTGLLDANTGELFF.

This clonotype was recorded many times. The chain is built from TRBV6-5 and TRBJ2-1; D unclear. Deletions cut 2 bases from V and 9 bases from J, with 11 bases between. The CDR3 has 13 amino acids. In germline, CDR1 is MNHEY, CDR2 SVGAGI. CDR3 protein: CASSYHSIGEQFF. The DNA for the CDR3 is TGTGCCAGCAGTTACCATAGCATCGGTGAGCAGTTCTTC.

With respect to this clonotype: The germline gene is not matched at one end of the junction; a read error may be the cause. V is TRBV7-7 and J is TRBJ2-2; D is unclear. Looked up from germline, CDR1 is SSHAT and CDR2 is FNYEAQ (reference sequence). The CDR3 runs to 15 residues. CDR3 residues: CASSPDATNTGELFF. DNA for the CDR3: TGTGCTAGCAGCCCGGACGCGACGAACACCGGGGAGCTGTTTTTT.

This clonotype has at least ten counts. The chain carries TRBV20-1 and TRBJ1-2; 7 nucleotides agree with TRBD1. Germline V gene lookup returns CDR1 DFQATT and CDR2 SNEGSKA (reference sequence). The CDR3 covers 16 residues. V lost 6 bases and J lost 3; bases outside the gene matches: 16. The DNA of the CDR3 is TGCAGTGCCAGGGGGTTGTCCGAAAACGCGGACTATGGCTACACCTTC. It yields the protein CSARGLSENADYGYTF.

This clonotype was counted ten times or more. As DNA, the CDR3 is TGCAGTGCTCAGACAGGGGGCCGAGAAAAACTGTTTTTT. It codes for CSAQTGGREKLFF. The J gene is TRBJ1-4, the V gene TRBV20-1; TRBD1 agrees at 10 bases. The length of the CDR3 is 13 residues. From germline, CDR1 is DFQATT and CDR2 SNEGSKA (reference sequence). V dropped 5 bases and J dropped 8; count of bases not matched to a gene: 5.

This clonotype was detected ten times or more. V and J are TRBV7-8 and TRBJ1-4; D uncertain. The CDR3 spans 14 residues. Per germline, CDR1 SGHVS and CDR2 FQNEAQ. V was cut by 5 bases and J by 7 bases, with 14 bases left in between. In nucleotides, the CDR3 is TGTGCCAGCAGCCGTGATCGGTACGGTGAAAAACTGTTTTTT. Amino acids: CASSRDRYGEKLFF.

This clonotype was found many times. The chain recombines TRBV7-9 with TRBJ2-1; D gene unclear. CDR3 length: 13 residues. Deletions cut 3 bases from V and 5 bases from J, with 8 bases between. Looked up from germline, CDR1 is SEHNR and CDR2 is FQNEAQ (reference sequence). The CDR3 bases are TGTGCCAGCAGCTTGGGCAACAACAATGAGCAGTTCTTC. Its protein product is CASSLGNNNEQFF. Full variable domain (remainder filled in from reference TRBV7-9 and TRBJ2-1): DTGVSQNPRHKITKRGQNVTFRCDPISEHNRLYWYRQTLGQGPEFLTYFQNEAQLEKSRLLSDRFSAERPKGSFSTLEIQRTEQGDSAMYLCASSLGNNNEQFFGPGTRLTVL.

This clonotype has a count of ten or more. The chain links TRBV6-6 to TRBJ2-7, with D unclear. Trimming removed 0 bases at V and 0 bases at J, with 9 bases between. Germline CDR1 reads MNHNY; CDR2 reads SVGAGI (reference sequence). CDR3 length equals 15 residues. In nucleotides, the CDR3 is TGTGCCAGCAGTTACTCGAGAGCCCTCTCCTACGAGCAGTACTTC. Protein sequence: CASSYSRALSYEQYF.

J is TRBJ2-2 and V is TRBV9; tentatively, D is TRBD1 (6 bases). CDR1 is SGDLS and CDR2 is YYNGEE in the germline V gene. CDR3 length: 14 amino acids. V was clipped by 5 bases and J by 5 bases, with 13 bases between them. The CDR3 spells CASRGLRGTGELFF. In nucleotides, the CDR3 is TGTGCCAGCAGGGGGCTGAGGGGGACCGGGGAGCTGTTTTTT.

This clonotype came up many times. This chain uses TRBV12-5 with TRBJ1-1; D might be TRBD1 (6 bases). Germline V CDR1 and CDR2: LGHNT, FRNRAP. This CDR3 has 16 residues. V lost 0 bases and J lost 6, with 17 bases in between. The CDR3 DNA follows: TGTGCTAGTGGTTTGGTACATAACAGGGTAGTCCCTGAAGCTTTCTTT. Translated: CASGLVHNRVVPEAFF.

The DNA of the CDR3 is TGTGCCAGCAGTTTCGCAGGGAATGGCTACACCTTC. This gives the protein CASSFAGNGYTF. The chain carries TRBV12-3 or TRBV12-4 and TRBJ1-2; D might be TRBD1 (5 bases). V was clipped by 3 bases and J by 6 bases, with 8 bases between them. The length of the CDR3 is 12 residues.

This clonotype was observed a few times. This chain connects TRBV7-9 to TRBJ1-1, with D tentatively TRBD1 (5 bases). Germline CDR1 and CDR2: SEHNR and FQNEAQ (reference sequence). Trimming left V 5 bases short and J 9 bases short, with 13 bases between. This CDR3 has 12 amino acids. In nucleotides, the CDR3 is TGTGCCAGCAGCCCTCTGGGGGAACAAGCTTTCTTT. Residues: CASSPLGEQAFF.

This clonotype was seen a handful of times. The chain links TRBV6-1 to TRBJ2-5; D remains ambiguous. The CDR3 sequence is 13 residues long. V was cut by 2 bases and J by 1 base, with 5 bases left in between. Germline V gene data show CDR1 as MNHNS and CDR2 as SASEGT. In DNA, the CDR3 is TGTGCCAGCAGTGAATATGTCCAAGAGACCCAGTACTTC. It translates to CASSEYVQETQYF.

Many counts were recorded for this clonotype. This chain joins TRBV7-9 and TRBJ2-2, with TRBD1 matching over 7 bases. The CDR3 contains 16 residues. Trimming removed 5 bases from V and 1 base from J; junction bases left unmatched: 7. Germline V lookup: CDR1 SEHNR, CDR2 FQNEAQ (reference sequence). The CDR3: CASSVTGTGNTGELFF. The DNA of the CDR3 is TGTGCCAGCAGCGTGACAGGGACGGGGAACACCGGGGAGCTGTTTTTT. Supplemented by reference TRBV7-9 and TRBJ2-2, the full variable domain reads DTGVSQNPRHKITKRGQNVTFRCDPISEHNRLYWYRQTLGQGPEFLTYFQNEAQLEKSRLLSDRFSAERPKGSFSTLEIQRTEQGDSAMYLCASSVTGTGNTGELFFGEGSRLTVL.

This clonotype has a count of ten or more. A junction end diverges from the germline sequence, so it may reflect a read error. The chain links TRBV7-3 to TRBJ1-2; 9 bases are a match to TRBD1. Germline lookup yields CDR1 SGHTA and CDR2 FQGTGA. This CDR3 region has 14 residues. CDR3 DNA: TGTGCCAGCAGCGTAACCGACAGGGGGTATGGCTACACCTTC. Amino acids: CASSVTDRGYGYTF.

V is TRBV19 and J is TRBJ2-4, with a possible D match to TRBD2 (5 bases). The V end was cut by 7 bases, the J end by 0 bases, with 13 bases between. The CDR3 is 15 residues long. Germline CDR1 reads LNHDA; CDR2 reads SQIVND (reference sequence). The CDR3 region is CASIDTRLAKNIQYF. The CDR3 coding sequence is TGTGCCAGTATTGATACTAGATTAGCCAAAAACATTCAGTACTTC.

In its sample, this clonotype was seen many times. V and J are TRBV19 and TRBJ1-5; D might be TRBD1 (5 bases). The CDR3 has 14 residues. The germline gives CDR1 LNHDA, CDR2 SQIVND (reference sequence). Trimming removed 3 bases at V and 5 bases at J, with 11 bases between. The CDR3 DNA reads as TGTGCCAGTAGTATGGTCAGGGTCGATCAGCCCCAGCATTTT. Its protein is CASSMVRVDQPQHF.

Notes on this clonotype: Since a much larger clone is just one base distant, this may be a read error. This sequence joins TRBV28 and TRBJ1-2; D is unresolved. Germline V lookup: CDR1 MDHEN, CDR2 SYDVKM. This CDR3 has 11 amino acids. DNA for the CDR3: TGTACCAGTTTGGGCCCCTATGGCTACACCTTC. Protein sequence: CTSLGPYGYTF.

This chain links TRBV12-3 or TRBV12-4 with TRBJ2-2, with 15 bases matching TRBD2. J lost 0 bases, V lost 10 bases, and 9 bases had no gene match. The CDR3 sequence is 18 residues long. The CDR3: CATRSRTSGGANTGELFF. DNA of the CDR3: TGTGCCACCCGATCCCGGACTAGCGGGGGGGCGAACACCGGGGAGCTGTTTTTT.

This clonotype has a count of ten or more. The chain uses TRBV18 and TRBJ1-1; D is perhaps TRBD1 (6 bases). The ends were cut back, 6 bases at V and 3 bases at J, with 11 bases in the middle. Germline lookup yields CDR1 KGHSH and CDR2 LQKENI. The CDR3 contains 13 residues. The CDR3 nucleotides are TGTGCCAGCTCGCAGGGGCGGGACACTGAAGCTTTCTTT. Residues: CASSQGRDTEAFF.